The T cell receptor beta chain under discussion was sequenced for a study of T cells in localized non-small cell lung cancer. This clone is termed large. Repertoires were generated with immunoSEQ multiplex PCR, while TCRdb's copy carries only in-frame clones and drops some. Of 750 to 950 clones listed, roughly 15% are singletons. The V gene lost 3 bases and the J gene lost 3 bases, with 11 bases spanning the gap. This CDR3 spans 14 amino acids. Germline V lookup: CDR1 SGHNT, CDR2 YENEEA. The rearrangement uses TRBV11-3 and TRBJ1-1; D unresolved. The TCR originated in a female donor older than 55 with stage I squamous cell lung carcinoma. The source was lung tumor tissue, collected before any cancer treatment. As DNA, the CDR3 is TGTGCCAGCAGCTTGGTTCCGGGGTACACTGAAGCTTTCTTT. It specifies CASSLVPGYTEAFF.